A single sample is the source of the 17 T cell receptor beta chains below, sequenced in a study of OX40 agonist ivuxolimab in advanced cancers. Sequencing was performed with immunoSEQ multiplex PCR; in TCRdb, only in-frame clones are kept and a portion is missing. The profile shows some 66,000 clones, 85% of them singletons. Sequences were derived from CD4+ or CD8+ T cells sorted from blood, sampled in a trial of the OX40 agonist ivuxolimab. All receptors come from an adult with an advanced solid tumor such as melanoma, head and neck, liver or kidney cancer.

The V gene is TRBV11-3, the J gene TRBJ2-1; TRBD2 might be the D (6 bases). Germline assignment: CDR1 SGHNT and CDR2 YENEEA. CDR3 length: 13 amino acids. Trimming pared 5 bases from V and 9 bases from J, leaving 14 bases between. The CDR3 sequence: CASSPSGVREQFF. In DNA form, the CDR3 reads TGTGCCAGCAGCCCCTCGGGAGTACGTGAGCAGTTCTTC.

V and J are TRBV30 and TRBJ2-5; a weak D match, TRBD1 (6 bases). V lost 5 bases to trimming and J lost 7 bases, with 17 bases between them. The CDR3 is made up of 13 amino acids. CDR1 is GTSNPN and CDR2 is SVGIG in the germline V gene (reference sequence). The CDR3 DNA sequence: TGTGCCTGGGCGGCAGGGGTGGTTGGGACCCAGTACTTC. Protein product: CAWAAGVVGTQYF.

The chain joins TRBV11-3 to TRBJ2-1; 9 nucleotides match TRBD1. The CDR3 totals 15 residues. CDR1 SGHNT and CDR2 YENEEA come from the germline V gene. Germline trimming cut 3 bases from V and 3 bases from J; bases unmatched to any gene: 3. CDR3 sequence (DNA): TGTGCCAGCAGCTTTGGGGGACAGGGCTACAATGAGCAGTTCTTC. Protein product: CASSFGGQGYNEQFF.

In DNA form, the CDR3 reads TGTGCCAGCAGTTACAGGGACCGAGTTAATTCACCCCTCCACTTT. Translation: CASSYRDRVNSPLHF. The V call is TRBV6-6, the J call TRBJ1-6, with a possible D match to TRBD1 (5 bases). The CDR3 runs to 15 residues. V lost 2 bases to trimming and J lost 6 bases, with 11 bases between them. The germline V gene has CDR1 MNHNY and CDR2 SVGAGI (reference sequence).

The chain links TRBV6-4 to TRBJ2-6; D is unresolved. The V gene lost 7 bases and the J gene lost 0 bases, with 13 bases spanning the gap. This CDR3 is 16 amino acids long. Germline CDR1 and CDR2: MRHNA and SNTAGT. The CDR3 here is CASIPTQFSGANVLTF. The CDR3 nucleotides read TGTGCCAGCATACCCACACAGTTCTCTGGGGCCAACGTCCTGACTTTC.

CDR3 in amino acids: CASSRPGQGAEQYF. The CDR3 DNA sequence: TGTGCCAGCAGTCGTCCGGGACAGGGGGCCGAGCAGTACTTC. The chain couples TRBV27 to TRBJ2-7; 12 nucleotides agree with TRBD1. The V and J ends lost 5 bases and 6 bases, in that order; junction bases with no gene match: 5. The CDR3 loop spans 14 amino acids. Germline loops: CDR1 MNHEY, CDR2 SMNVEV (reference sequence).

The CDR3 region has the DNA TGTGCCAGCAGCCCAGGACAGGGCGGTATCTCCGGGGCCAACGTCCTGACTTTC. It specifies CASSPGQGGISGANVLTF. The J gene is TRBJ2-6, the V gene TRBV5-4, with 8 bases aligning to TRBD1. CDR3 length: 18 residues. Per the germline V gene, CDR1 is SGHNT and CDR2 is YYREEE (reference sequence). V lost 4 bases and J lost 4; bases outside the gene matches: 13.

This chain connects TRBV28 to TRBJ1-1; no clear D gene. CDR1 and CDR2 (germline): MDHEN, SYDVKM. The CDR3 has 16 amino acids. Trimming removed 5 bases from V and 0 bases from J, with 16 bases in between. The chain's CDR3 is CASSHLLRGLNTEAFF. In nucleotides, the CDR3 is TGTGCCAGCAGTCACCTCTTACGGGGTCTGAACACTGAAGCTTTCTTT. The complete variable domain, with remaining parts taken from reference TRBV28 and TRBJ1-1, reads DVKVTQSSRYLVKRTGEKVFLECVQDMDHENMFWYRQDPGLGLRLIYFSYDVKMKEKGDIPEGYSVSREKKERFSLILESASTNQTSMYLCASSHLLRGLNTEAFFGQGTRLTVV.

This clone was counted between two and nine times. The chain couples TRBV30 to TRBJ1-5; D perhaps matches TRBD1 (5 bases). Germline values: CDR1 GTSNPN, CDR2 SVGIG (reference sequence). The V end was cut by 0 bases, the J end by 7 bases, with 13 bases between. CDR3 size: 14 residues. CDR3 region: CAWSVRGGMQPQHF. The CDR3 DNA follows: TGTGCCTGGAGTGTACGGGGGGGTATGCAGCCCCAGCATTTT.

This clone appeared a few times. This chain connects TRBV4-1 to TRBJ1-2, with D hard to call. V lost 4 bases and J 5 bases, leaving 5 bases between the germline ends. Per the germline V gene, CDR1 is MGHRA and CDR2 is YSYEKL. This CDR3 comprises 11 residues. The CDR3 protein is CASSRDYGYTF. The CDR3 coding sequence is TGCGCCAGCAGCCGGGATTATGGCTACACCTTC.

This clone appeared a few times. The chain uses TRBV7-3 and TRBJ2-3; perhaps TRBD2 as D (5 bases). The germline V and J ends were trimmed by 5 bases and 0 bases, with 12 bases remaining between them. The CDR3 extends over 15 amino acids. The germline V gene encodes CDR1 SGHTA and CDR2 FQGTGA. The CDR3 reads CASSPSGSSTDTQYF. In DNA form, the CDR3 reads TGTGCCAGCAGCCCCAGCGGCTCTAGCACAGATACGCAGTATTTT.

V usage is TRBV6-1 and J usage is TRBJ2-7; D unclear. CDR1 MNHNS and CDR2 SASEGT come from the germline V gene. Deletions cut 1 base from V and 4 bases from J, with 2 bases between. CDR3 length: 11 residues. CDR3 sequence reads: CASSEGYEQYF. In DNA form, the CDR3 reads TGTGCCAGCAGTGAAGGGTACGAGCAGTACTTC.

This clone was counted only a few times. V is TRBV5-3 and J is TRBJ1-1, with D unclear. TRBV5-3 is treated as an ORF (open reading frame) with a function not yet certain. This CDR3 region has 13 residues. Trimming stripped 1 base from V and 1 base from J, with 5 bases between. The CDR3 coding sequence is TGTGCCAGAAGCTTGATCTGGAACACTGAAGCTTTCTTT. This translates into CARSLIWNTEAFF.

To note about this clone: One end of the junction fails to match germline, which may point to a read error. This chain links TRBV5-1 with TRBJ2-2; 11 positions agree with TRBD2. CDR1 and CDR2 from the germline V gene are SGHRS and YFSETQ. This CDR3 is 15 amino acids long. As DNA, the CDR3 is TGCGCCGGCAGCTCTAGCGGGGGGTCCGCCGGGGAGCTGTTTTTT. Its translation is CAGSSSGGSAGELFF.

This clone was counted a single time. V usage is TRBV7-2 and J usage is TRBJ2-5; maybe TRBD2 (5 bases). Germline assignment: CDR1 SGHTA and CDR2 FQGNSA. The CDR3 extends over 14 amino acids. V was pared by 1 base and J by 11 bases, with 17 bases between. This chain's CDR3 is CASSLEALLGEQYF. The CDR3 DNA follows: TGTGCCAGCAGCTTAGAAGCCCTGCTGGGAGAGCAGTACTTC. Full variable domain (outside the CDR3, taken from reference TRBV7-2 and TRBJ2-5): GAGVSQSPSNKVTEKGKDVELRCDPISGHTALYWYRQSLGQGLEFLIYFQGNSAPDKSGLPSDRFSAERTGGSVSTLTIQRTQQEDSAVYLCASSLEALLGEQYFGPGTRLLVL.

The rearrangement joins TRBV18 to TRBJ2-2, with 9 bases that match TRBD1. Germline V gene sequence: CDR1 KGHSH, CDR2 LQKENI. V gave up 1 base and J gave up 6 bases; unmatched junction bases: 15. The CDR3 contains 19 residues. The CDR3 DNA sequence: TGTGCCAGCTCACCACGGAGAGGGGCCGGGACAGGGTCTCCCGGGGAGCTGTTTTTT. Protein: CASSPRRGAGTGSPGELFF.

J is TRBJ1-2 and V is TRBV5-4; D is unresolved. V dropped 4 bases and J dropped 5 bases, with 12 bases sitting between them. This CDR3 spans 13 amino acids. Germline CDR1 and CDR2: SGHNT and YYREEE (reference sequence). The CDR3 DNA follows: TGTGCCAGCAGCACCCCGGAGGGTTATGGCTACACCTTC. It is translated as CASSTPEGYGYTF.